The 27 T cell receptor beta chains below were found in one sample sequenced in a study of early T cells in non-severe SARS-CoV-2 infection. MiXCR, applied by TCRdb to the 5' RACE reads, yields one record per CDR3 protein. The table lists fewer than 30,000 distinct CDR3 sequences, about 4.6% of them singletons. The specimen sequenced was whole blood. These receptors were collected from an adult who was a healthcare worker with PCR-confirmed SARS-CoV-2 infection or an uninfected control (not recorded which).

This rearrangement joins TRBV4-2 to TRBJ2-3; 10 bases agree with TRBD2. This CDR3 region has 20 residues. The germline gives CDR1 LGHNA, CDR2 YNFKEQ. J lost 0 bases, V lost 0 bases, and 12 bases had no gene match. The CDR3 DNA is TGTGCCAGCAGCCAAGATCCGGGTAGCGGGGGGCCCCGGAGCACAGATACGCAGTATTTT. Its translation is CASSQDPGSGGPRSTDTQYF.

This clonotype was picked up many times. The rearrangement joins TRBV7-2 to TRBJ2-5, with 7 bases lining up with TRBD1. Germline values: CDR1 SGHTA, CDR2 FQGNSA. After removal of 0 bases from V and 2 bases from J, the junction contained 3 bases not matched to a gene. There are 15 residues in the CDR3. The CDR3 nucleotides read TGTGCCAGCAGCTTAGCGGACAGGCCTCAAGAGACCCAGTACTTC. Its protein product is CASSLADRPQETQYF. Full variable domain (outside the CDR3, taken from reference TRBV7-2 and TRBJ2-5): GAGVSQSPSNKVTEKGKDVELRCDPISGHTALYWYRQSLGQGLEFLIYFQGNSAPDKSGLPSDRFSAERTGGSVSTLTIQRTQQEDSAVYLCASSLADRPQETQYFGPGTRLLVL.

Regarding this clonotype: This sequence may be a read error, since a much larger clone differs from it by one base. The chain combines TRBV12-3 or TRBV12-4 with TRBJ2-6; the D is unclear. The ends were cut back, 3 bases at V and 0 bases at J, with 15 bases in the middle. The CDR3 is 18 amino acids. CDR3 in DNA: TGTGCCAGCAGTTTTATCTTAGAAAGCATCTCTGGGGCCAACGTCCTGACTTTC. It translates to CASSFILESISGANVLTF.

This clonotype showed up many times. This sequence joins TRBV29-1 and TRBJ1-1; D is possibly TRBD1 (5 bases). This CDR3 comprises 10 residues. The V end lost 3 bases, the J end lost 7 bases, and 6 bases lay between the germline ends. Looked up from germline, CDR1 is SQVTM and CDR2 is ANQGSEA. The CDR3 is CSVEDNEAFF. The DNA for the CDR3 is TGCAGCGTTGAGGACAATGAAGCTTTCTTT.

This clonotype was seen ten or more times. The V call is TRBV27, the J call TRBJ2-7; tentatively, D is TRBD2 (6 bases). The CDR3 length is 14 residues. CDR1 and CDR2 from the germline V gene are MNHEY and SMNVEV (reference sequence). The V and J ends lost 10 bases and 3 bases respectively, with 19 bases between them. The CDR3 nucleotides read TGTGCCACCAAGAGGAGGGCCTCGGTCTACGAGCAGTACTTC. Translated: CATKRRASVYEQYF.

This clonotype was observed at least ten times. The chain links TRBV7-2 to TRBJ2-5; D is uncertain. The V end was cut by 2 bases, the J end by 5 bases, with 9 bases between. Germline assignment: CDR1 SGHTA and CDR2 FQGNSA. The CDR3 has 13 amino acids. The CDR3 sequence is CASSLMVEETQYF. The CDR3 DNA is TGTGCCAGCAGCTTAATGGTTGAGGAGACCCAGTACTTC.

The V call is TRBV15, the J call TRBJ2-3; D may correspond to TRBD1 or TRBD2 (5 bases each). CDR1 and CDR2 (germline): LNHNV, YYDKDF (reference sequence). The CDR3 runs to 16 residues. The V gene lost 5 bases and the J gene lost 4 bases, with 19 bases spanning the gap. In DNA, the CDR3 is TGTGCCACCAGCCTCCGATCCGGGACCTTAGCAGATACGCAGTATTTT. It specifies CATSLRSGTLADTQYF.

This clonotype was seen ten or more times. V is TRBV2 and J is TRBJ2-7; 8 bases fit TRBD1. Trimming cost V 1 base and J 7 bases; bases outside gene matches: 9. The germline CDR1 and CDR2 sequences are SNHLY and FYNNEI. This CDR3 comprises 15 residues. CDR3 in DNA: TGTGCCAGCAGTGAAGGGACAGGGTGGCGTTTAGAGCAGTACTTC. Its translation: CASSEGTGWRLEQYF.

This clonotype was seen ten or more times. The chain has TRBV5-6 and TRBJ1-1; 7 bases line up with TRBD1. Germline lookup yields CDR1 SGHDT and CDR2 YYEEEE. The V segment lost 2 bases and the J segment 7 bases; nucleotides outside the gene matches: 2. The CDR3 runs 12 residues. The CDR3 here is CASSFGTDEAFF. The CDR3 bases are TGTGCCAGCAGCTTTGGGACAGATGAAGCTTTCTTT.

This clonotype was counted ten times or more. V is TRBV28 and J is TRBJ1-5, with D maybe TRBD1 (5 bases). Germline V gives CDR1 MDHEN, CDR2 SYDVKM. There are 14 residues in the CDR3. Trimming cost V 6 bases and J 0 bases, with 9 bases left between them. This CDR3 is CASRTVYSNQPQHF. For the CDR3, the DNA is TGTGCCAGCAGGACAGTTTATAGCAATCAGCCCCAGCATTTT.

This clonotype occurred many times. The chain employs TRBV5-4 and TRBJ2-3; no reliable D call. The CDR3 is 16 amino acids. Germline CDR1 and CDR2: SGHNT and YYREEE (reference sequence). V lost 4 bases and J lost 2, with 17 bases in between. The chain's CDR3 is CASSRMVDASTDTQYF. For the CDR3, the DNA is TGTGCCAGCAGCCGGATGGTGGACGCTTCCACAGATACGCAGTATTTT. The full variable domain, completed using reference TRBV5-4 and TRBJ2-3, is ETGVTQSPTHLIKTRGQQVTLRCSSQSGHNTVSWYQQALGQGPQFIFQYYREEENGRGNFPPRFSGLQFPNYSSELNVNALELDDSALYLCASSRMVDASTDTQYFGPGTRLTVL.

The table lists this clonotype with many counts. This chain links TRBV27 with TRBJ2-7; 9 nucleotides match TRBD2. Germline values: CDR1 MNHEY, CDR2 SMNVEV (reference sequence). The length of the CDR3 is 15 residues. Unmatched junction bases numbered 12, after V lost 5 bases and J lost 7 bases. The CDR3 region is CASSPGGASGEEQYF. CDR3 nucleotides: TGTGCCAGCAGTCCAGGTGGGGCTAGCGGGGAGGAGCAGTACTTC.

A few counts support this clonotype. The chain recombines TRBV20-1 with TRBJ2-3; TRBD2 agrees at 7 bases. V lost 5 bases to trimming and J lost 6 bases; unmatched junction nucleotides: 5. CDR1 and CDR2 (germline): DFQATT, SNEGSKA (reference sequence). The CDR3 length is 12 residues. The CDR3 DNA reads TGCAGTGCTGAGAAGGGAGGGGATACGCAGTATTTT. This gives the protein CSAEKGGDTQYF.

To note about this clonotype: A much larger clone is a single base away; this may be a read error. The CDR3 DNA sequence: TGTACCAGCAGCCCTGTCCCCGGGACTAGCGGACAAGAGACCCAGTACTTC. Protein product: CTSSPVPGTSGQETQYF. The genes are TRBV11-2 and TRBJ2-5, with 11 bases lining up with TRBD2. The germline CDR1 and CDR2 sequences are SGHAT and FQNNGV. The CDR3 totals 17 residues.

This clonotype was seen ten or more times. J is TRBJ1-2 and V is TRBV29-1; D might be TRBD1 (5 bases). This CDR3 is built from 13 residues. V lost 7 bases to trimming and J lost 0 bases, with 12 bases between them. Germline assignment: CDR1 SQVTM and CDR2 ANQGSEA. The CDR3 here is CSAVGGTNYGYTF. CDR3 sequence (DNA): TGCAGCGCCGTGGGGGGAACTAACTATGGCTACACCTTC. Full variable domain (missing parts from reference TRBV29-1 and TRBJ1-2): SAVISQKPSRDICQRGTSLTIQCQVDSQVTMMFWYRQQPGQSLTLIATANQGSEATYESGFVIDKFPISRPNLTFSTLTVSNMSPEDSSIYLCSAVGGTNYGYTFGSGTRLTVV.

For this clonotype: A single base separates this from a much larger clone, so it may be a read error. The chain uses TRBV5-4 and TRBJ2-7; 7 nucleotides align to TRBD1. CDR1 and CDR2 from the germline V gene are SGHNT and YYREEE (reference sequence). The CDR3 sequence is 13 residues long. The CDR3 spells CASSLEGAYVQYF. The CDR3 nucleotides are TGTGCCAGCAGCTTAGAGGGGGCCTACGTGCAGTACTTC. Supplemented by reference TRBV5-4 and TRBJ2-7, the full variable domain reads ETGVTQSPTHLIKTRGQQVTLRCSSQSGHNTVSWYQQALGQGPQFIFQYYREEENGRGNFPPRFSGLQFPNYSSELNVNALELDDSALYLCASSLEGAYVQYFGPGTRLTVT.

There are many counts of this clonotype. The chain links TRBV12-3 or TRBV12-4 to TRBJ2-1; 9 bases match TRBD2. CDR3 length: 13 residues. Trimming at V came to 8 bases and at J to 5 bases, leaving 4 bases not matched to a gene. The CDR3 nucleotides read TGTGCCAGCCTCCGACTAGCGGACAATGAGCAGTTCTTC. Translation: CASLRLADNEQFF.

V gene TRBV28 combines with J gene TRBJ2-1; tentatively, D is TRBD1 or TRBD2 (5 bases each). Germline V gene sequence: CDR1 MDHEN, CDR2 SYDVKM. Trimming took off 5 bases at V and 12 bases at J, with 17 bases between the two ends. The CDR3 consists of 13 residues. The DNA for the CDR3 is TGTGCCAGCAGTCAGGGACGCCTCAAGGGGCAGTTCTTC. It specifies CASSQGRLKGQFF.

The sample holds many counts of this clonotype. The chain carries TRBV7-2 and TRBJ2-6, with D uncertain. Trimming stripped 2 bases from V and 2 bases from J, with 7 bases between. CDR3 length: 15 amino acids. The germline gives CDR1 SGHTA, CDR2 FQGNSA. CDR3 amino acids: CASSLRGTGANVLTF. CDR3 DNA sequence: TGTGCCAGCAGCTTAAGAGGCACTGGGGCCAACGTCCTGACTTTC.

This clonotype has a count of ten or more. V gene TRBV5-1 combines with J gene TRBJ2-3, with D uncertain. The germline V and J ends were trimmed by 4 bases and 0 bases, with 6 bases remaining between them. The germline V gene has CDR1 SGHRS and CDR2 YFSETQ. CDR3 length equals 13 residues. Here the CDR3 DNA reads TGCGCCAGCAGCCCCAAAAGCACAGATACGCAGTATTTT. Encoded protein: CASSPKSTDTQYF.

This clonotype has ten or more counts. The chain links TRBV18 to TRBJ2-5; 7 bases fit TRBD1. J gave up 2 bases and V 4 bases, and 4 bases lay outside the gene matches. Germline V lookup: CDR1 KGHSH, CDR2 LQKENI. The CDR3 runs to 14 residues. CDR3 amino acids: CASSLPGQQETQYF. CDR3 nucleotide sequence: TGTGCCAGCTCACTTCCGGGACAGCAAGAGACCCAGTACTTC.

The V call is TRBV6-2 or TRBV6-3, the J call TRBJ2-5; 9 bases are shared with TRBD2. The CDR3 loop spans 14 amino acids. After removal of 10 bases from V and 0 bases from J, the junction contained 6 bases not matched to a gene. Germline values: CDR1 MNHEY, CDR2 SVGEGT. The CDR3 region is CATSRTSDQETQYF. In DNA, the CDR3 is TGTGCCACCTCCCGGACTAGCGACCAAGAGACCCAGTACTTC.

This clonotype was detected many times. The rearrangement uses TRBV29-1 and TRBJ2-5; unclear D gene. The CDR3 has 14 amino acids. V lost 7 bases to trimming and J lost 3 bases, with 18 bases between them. The germline V gene encodes CDR1 SQVTM and CDR2 ANQGSEA. CDR3 coding DNA: TGCAGCGCCGGCGCACATCAACGGAAAGAGACCCAGTACTTC. Protein sequence: CSAGAHQRKETQYF. Supplemented by reference TRBV29-1 and TRBJ2-5, the full variable domain reads SAVISQKPSRDICQRGTSLTIQCQVDSQVTMMFWYRQQPGQSLTLIATANQGSEATYESGFVIDKFPISRPNLTFSTLTVSNMSPEDSSIYLCSAGAHQRKETQYFGPGTRLLVL.

As concerns this clonotype: This may stem from a read error, because a much larger clone lies one nucleotide away. The chain has TRBV7-2 and TRBJ2-7; D remains ambiguous. The V and J ends lost 1 base and 3 bases respectively, with 1 base between them. Per the germline V gene, CDR1 is SGHTA and CDR2 is FQGNSA. This CDR3 has 11 amino acids. The CDR3 protein is CASSLVYEQYF. CDR3 nucleotides: TGTGCCAGCAGCTTAGTCTACGAGCAGTACTTC.

At least ten counts were recorded for this clonotype. This CDR3 reads CASSLGGTVYGYTF. CDR3 DNA: TGCGCCAGCAGCTTGGGGGGGACAGTCTATGGCTACACCTTC. The chain links TRBV5-1 to TRBJ1-2, with 7 bases identical to TRBD1. Germline V lookup: CDR1 SGHRS, CDR2 YFSETQ. The CDR3 extends over 14 amino acids. With V trimmed by 0 bases and J by 4 bases, 3 bases remained unmatched.

V is TRBV29-1 and J is TRBJ2-2, with D possibly called TRBD1 or TRBD2 (7 bases each). The CDR3 length is 14 residues. Germline assignment: CDR1 SQVTM and CDR2 ANQGSEA. Trimming removed 7 bases from V and 6 bases from J, with 18 bases in between. CDR3 coding DNA: TGCAGCGCAAGCGGGACAGTTTTATCCGGGGAGCTGTTTTTT. Protein: CSASGTVLSGELFF.

Ten or more counts support this clonotype. The gene calls are TRBV4-1 and TRBJ1-1, with D maybe TRBD1 (5 bases). Per germline, CDR1 MGHRA and CDR2 YSYEKL. Trimming left V 0 bases short and J 2 bases short, with 16 bases between. The length of the CDR3 is 17 residues. In DNA, the CDR3 is TGCGCCAGCAGCCAAGACCTTTTTGACAGAGCTAACACTGAAGCTTTCTTT. It codes for CASSQDLFDRANTEAFF.